The 12 T cell receptor beta chains presented below share a single source sample, sequenced in a study of monozygotic twins with inflammatory bowel disease (dated by TCRdb to the late 2010s). The library was obtained by 5' RACE. The sample was run on an Illumina HiSeq 2500. TCRdb reprocessed the reads; each CDR3 protein sequence makes one entry, and DNA is unavailable. The table of this sample itemizes roughly 300,000 distinct CDR3 sequences. Over 5% of the sample rests with the top ten. Sequenced sample: blood. These receptors originate from a human donor with ulcerative colitis or Crohn's disease, or a healthy co-twin of an affected twin (not recorded which).

J is TRBJ2-7 and V is TRBV5-1; with no DNA, the TCRdb D assignment of TRBD2 cannot be verified. CDR1 and CDR2 (germline): SGHRS, YFSETQ. This CDR3 contains 16 residues. The CDR3 spells CASSLASSGVSYEQYF.

The V and J genes are TRBV7-8 and TRBJ2-5; the TRBD2 assignment by TCRdb is unverifiable without DNA. Germline loops: CDR1 SGHVS, CDR2 FQNEAQ. The CDR3 has 17 amino acids. The CDR3 sequence is CASSRTGTSGSQETQYF.

This chain connects TRBV2 to TRBJ2-1; TCRdb names TRBD1, which stays unverified in the absence of DNA. Germline V gene lookup returns CDR1 SNHLY and CDR2 FYNNEI. The CDR3 sequence is 12 residues long. CDR3 loop: CASSGDSNEQFF.

The J gene is TRBJ2-7, the V gene TRBV6-5; TCRdb picks TRBD1, but there is no DNA to check that call. CDR1 is MNHEY and CDR2 is SVGAGI in the germline V gene. There are 16 residues in the CDR3. CDR3 in amino acids: CASSYQTRKIPYEQYF.

The J gene is TRBJ1-1, the V gene TRBV14. The CDR3 length is 18 residues. Germline V gene data show CDR1 as SGHDN and CDR2 as FVKESK. The CDR3 reads CASSQDSKNTATNTEAFF.

The chain combines TRBV12-3 or TRBV12-4 with TRBJ1-1; TCRdb selects TRBD1, and the lack of DNA leaves this call unchecked. The CDR3 has 14 residues. The CDR3 loop is CASSSSGRGAEAFF.

The rearrangement uses TRBV2 and TRBJ2-5. From germline, CDR1 is SNHLY and CDR2 FYNNEI. This CDR3 has 13 amino acids. The CDR3 spells CASKFRVSETQYF.

The chain recombines TRBV7-9 with TRBJ2-7; TCRdb selects TRBD2, and the lack of DNA leaves this call unchecked. This CDR3 region has 13 residues. Germline CDR1 and CDR2: SEHNR and FQNEAQ (reference sequence). The CDR3 sequence is CASSLPERYEQYF.

This chain connects TRBV12-3 or TRBV12-4 to TRBJ1-3; as DNA is missing, the TRBD1 call by TCRdb cannot be tested. This CDR3 region has 18 residues. CDR3 sequence reads: CASSLAGNPGTVGNTIYF.

The gene calls are TRBV20-1 and TRBJ2-1; TCRdb selects TRBD2, and the lack of DNA leaves this call unchecked. Germline V lookup: CDR1 DFQATT, CDR2 SNEGSKA (reference sequence). This CDR3 spans 11 amino acids. The CDR3 sequence is CSARRAGEQFF.

The V and J genes are TRBV5-1 and TRBJ2-1; TCRdb's D call of TRBD1 is untestable without DNA. The CDR3 consists of 14 residues. The germline gives CDR1 SGHRS, CDR2 YFSETQ. CDR3 amino acids: CASSLNPGYNEQFF.

The chain carries TRBV18 and TRBJ2-5. CDR1 KGHSH and CDR2 LQKENI come from the germline V gene. This CDR3 comprises 13 residues. The CDR3 loop is CASSPTGQETQYF.